This T cell receptor (beta chain) was identified during a study of blood T cells in healthy people across ages. Study-level background: With template switching, about one barcoded beta molecule was captured per two T cells.

Through a sample-barcoded 5' primer and a J-beta primer mix, a second PCR was run for about 6 to 12 cycles. Each of the cDNA molecules was tagged by a template-switch adaptor with 12 random nucleotides. MiXCR was run by TCRdb on the 5' RACE reads, yielding one entry per CDR3 protein. The sample lists fewer than 600,000 distinct CDR3 sequences, 27% seen once, with about 3.3% in the top ten. Study-wide results and limits: The authors considered diversity estimates from one million T cells to be underestimates. TCR beta diversity correlated strongly with naive T cell percentage.

Notes on this clonotype: The antigen is undetermined.

Germline assignment: CDR1 DFQATT and CDR2 SNEGSKA (reference sequence). The junction had 13 bases not matched to a gene; V was cut back by 5 bases and J by 9 bases. The CDR3 is 15 residues long. This sample also appeared in a second study, on T cells of mothers and their children.

Material for sequencing was blood. V usage is TRBV20-1 and J usage is TRBJ2-1, with 10 bases matching TRBD2. The TCR originated in a boy aged 2-15 years in good health. The CDR3 sequence is CSARAGGPIRGEQFF. The CDR3 DNA sequence: TGCAGTGCTCGAGCGGGAGGGCCAATCCGGGGTGAGCAGTTCTTC.